This is a list of T cell receptor beta chains from one sample in a study of cytomegalovirus exposure and HLA in healthy donors. Some clones are missing from TCRdb's copy, which holds only in-frame ones; the method was immunoSEQ multiplex PCR. In the table there are around 140,000 clones, approximately 77% of which are singletons. Sequences were obtained from PBMCs. The receptors come from a woman in her sixties in good health and CMV-seronegative. The conserved cysteine and the conserved F or W are not part of the CDR3 here. For some rows the clone size is stated as once, few or many, or as a class when expanded; others skip it.

size	V	J	CDR3
NA	TRBV29-1	TRBJ2-3	SVEVREADTQY
NA	TRBV5-1	TRBJ2-2	ASSLADKNTGELF
NA	TRBV2	TRBJ1-1	ASSVNRMNTEAF
once	TRBV6-5	TRBJ2-7	ASSLYYLYEQY
NA	TRBV15	TRBJ2-1	ATSRGREPHNEQF
NA	TRBV4-1	TRBJ2-1	ASSPGLAGPSYNEQF
NA	TRBV15	TRBJ1-4	ATSQRQGPEKLF
NA	TRBV23-1	TRBJ2-2	ASVQRTGELF
NA	TRBV14	TRBJ1-1	ASSRTDRVGAF
NA	TRBV28	TRBJ1-4	ASSQGGFDEKLF
NA	TRBV18	TRBJ2-7	ASSPPSGRVGEQY
NA	TRBV7-9	TRBJ1-5	ASSLDSGTQPQH
NA	TRBV6-4	TRBJ1-2	ASSQGLNYGYT
NA	TRBV6-6	TRBJ2-1	ASSNGDRGLDEQF
NA	TRBV7-9	TRBJ2-3	ASRDSWGTDTQY
few	TRBV18	TRBJ1-1	ASSPPRRQGDTEAF
NA	TRBV15	TRBJ1-5	ATSSSWKPGNQPQH
NA	TRBV28	TRBJ2-5	ASSLETGVRETQY
NA	TRBV5-4	TRBJ2-3	ASSLFWSPTDTQY
NA	TRBV28	TRBJ2-2	ASSLPGLAGVRTGELF
NA	TRBV28	TRBJ2-5	ASSPPPGNQETQY
NA	TRBV5-6	TRBJ2-5	ASSLEFGGEQY
once	TRBV5-1	TRBJ1-2	ASSWVRTGLNYGYT
NA	TRBV29-1	TRBJ2-1	SVDTSGLAGSYNEQF
NA	TRBV20-1	TRBJ2-7	SAFGSGEQY
NA	TRBV10-1	TRBJ2-4	ASSEGRVENIQY
few	TRBV7-9	TRBJ2-2	ASSPISGPSGGTGELF
NA	TRBV7-2	TRBJ1-2	ASSTTSLNGYT
NA	TRBV9	TRBJ2-7	ASSVGGVAYEQY
NA	TRBV2	TRBJ2-2	ASSRQGFSTGELF
few	TRBV19	TRBJ2-5	ASSIGGGYIETQY
NA	TRBV5-6	TRBJ2-3	ASSLRLAGLDTQY
NA	TRBV19	TRBJ1-5	ASRDLTQPQH
NA	TRBV4-1	TRBJ2-7	ASSHTLTEQGQY
NA	TRBV27	TRBJ2-1	ASSQRPGLATSYNEQF
NA	TRBV5-1	TRBJ2-2	ASSPHSPGELF
NA	TRBV5-1	TRBJ2-5	ASSPDRAETQY
few	TRBV11-3	NA	ASSLADAYEQY
NA	TRBV5-1	TRBJ1-4	ASSLQSTNEKLF
once	TRBV2	TRBJ2-7	ASRDRDRRYEQY
NA	TRBV5-6	TRBJ1-2	ASSQWARGYT
NA	TRBV7-9	TRBJ1-3	SSSSSIVNTIY
NA	TRBV7-9	TRBJ2-3	ASSRFGGGEDTQY